One sample yielded the 14 T cell receptor beta chains listed below, sequenced in a study of CD4 T cells in relation to SARS-CoV-2 and coronaviruses. CD4+ T cells from unexposed donors were obtained before the COVID-19 pandemic (2011-2018). The cells were cultured for under twelve days before CD4+ T cells were isolated. TCRdb keeps only in-frame clones here, not all; method: immunoSEQ multiplex PCR. The data hold approximately 25,000 clones, with more than 65% observed a single time. Their cognate antigens are unknown. Sequenced: CD4+ T cells from PBMCs, cultured in vitro. Receptors originate from a human donor in good health.

The chain is built from TRBV19 and TRBJ1-4, with D maybe TRBD1 (5 bases). Germline-derived CDR1 and CDR2 are LNHDA and SQIVND (reference sequence). CDR3 size: 21 residues. V was shortened by 3 bases and J by 6 bases, with 32 bases between the two germline ends. CDR3 amino acids: CASSIEGLAGWGRFRDEKLFF. DNA of the CDR3: TGTGCCAGTAGTATTGAGGGGTTAGCGGGGTGGGGGAGGTTTCGAGATGAAAAACTGTTTTTT.

This sequence joins TRBV19 and TRBJ2-4; a possible D gene is TRBD1 (7 bases). CDR1 and CDR2 (germline): LNHDA, SQIVND (reference sequence). Trimming pared 1 base from V and 2 bases from J, leaving 12 bases between. The CDR3 is 16 residues long. The CDR3 DNA is TGTGCCAGTAGTATAGTCAGGGGGGCCACCAAAAACATTCAGTACTTC. Its protein product is CASSIVRGATKNIQYF. The entire variable domain, with the rest obtained from reference TRBV19 and TRBJ2-4, is as follows: DGGITQSPKYLFRKEGQNVTLSCEQNLNHDAMYWYRQDPGQGLRLIYYSQIVNDFQKGDIAEGYSVSREKKESFPLTVTSAQKNPTAFYLCASSIVRGATKNIQYFGAGTRLSVL.

This chain links TRBV7-2 with TRBJ2-7; perhaps TRBD1 as D (7 bases). Germline CDR1 is SGHTA and CDR2 is FQGNSA. The CDR3 extends over 15 amino acids. V was cut by 4 bases and J by 3 bases, with 16 bases left in between. CDR3 DNA: TGTGCCAGCAGCTCTCAGGGGGGCCAGTACTACGAGCAGTACTTC. Protein product: CASSSQGGQYYEQYF.

The chain recombines TRBV11-2 with TRBJ2-7; the D gene is possibly TRBD1 (5 bases). Germline CDR1 and CDR2: SGHAT and FQNNGV. This CDR3 has 16 amino acids. The V gene lost 1 base and the J gene lost 0 bases, with 13 bases spanning the gap. The CDR3 loop is CASSLAGPSSSYEQYF. The CDR3, as DNA: TGTGCCAGCAGCTTAGCAGGGCCATCTAGCTCCTACGAGCAGTACTTC.

The V call is TRBV11-3, the J call TRBJ2-5; TRBD1 matches at 7 bases. J was trimmed by 3 bases and V by 5 bases; bases with no gene match: 12. This CDR3 has 16 amino acids. In germline, CDR1 is SGHNT, CDR2 YENEEA. CDR3: CASSQNEGDRKETQYF. As DNA, the CDR3 is TGTGCCAGCAGCCAAAACGAAGGGGACAGAAAAGAGACCCAGTACTTC.

This chain links TRBV2 with TRBJ2-6; D is undetermined. CDR1 is SNHLY, CDR2 FYNNEI, per germline. Trimming took off 4 bases at V and 1 base at J, with 5 bases between the two ends. This CDR3 has 14 amino acids. The CDR3 DNA is TGTGCCAGCAGTGGAAGGTCTGGGGCCAACGTCCTGACTTTC. Protein: CASSGRSGANVLTF.

The chain links TRBV7-2 to TRBJ2-7, with 8 nucleotides matching TRBD1. This CDR3 region has 14 residues. V shed 4 bases and J 4 bases; nucleotides not matched to a gene: 6. Germline CDR1 and CDR2: SGHTA and FQGNSA. CDR3 loop: CASSSLDRVYEQYF. The CDR3 coding sequence is TGTGCCAGCAGCTCACTGGACAGGGTGTACGAGCAGTACTTC. The full variable domain, completed using reference TRBV7-2 and TRBJ2-7, is GAGVSQSPSNKVTEKGKDVELRCDPISGHTALYWYRQSLGQGLEFLIYFQGNSAPDKSGLPSDRFSAERTGGSVSTLTIQRTQQEDSAVYLCASSSLDRVYEQYFGPGTRLTVT.

The V call is TRBV6-6, the J call TRBJ1-5; possible D gene TRBD1, 5 bases. The CDR3 is 14 amino acids. Trimming stripped 2 bases from V and 7 bases from J, with 12 bases between. Germline CDR1 and CDR2: MNHNY and SVGAGI (reference sequence). Here the CDR3 DNA reads TGTGCCAGCAGTTACGGTCCCGGGGGGCAGCCCCAGCATTTT. Translated, it gives CASSYGPGGQPQHF.

This CDR3 is CASSIDMGSNEKLFF. For the CDR3, the DNA is TGTGCCAGTAGTATAGATATGGGGTCTAATGAAAAACTGTTTTTT. V gene TRBV19 combines with J gene TRBJ1-4; D remains ambiguous. The CDR3 runs to 15 residues. The V end lost 0 bases, the J end lost 3 bases, and 8 bases lay between the germline ends. The germline V gene encodes CDR1 LNHDA and CDR2 SQIVND (reference sequence).

The chain joins TRBV4-3 to TRBJ2-5; 9 bases agree with TRBD2. The junction had 7 bases not matched to a gene; V was cut back by 3 bases and J by 5 bases. This CDR3 is built from 15 residues. Germline CDR1 LGHNA, CDR2 YSLEER. In nucleotides, the CDR3 is TGCGCCAGCAGCCACTTAGCGGGGGCGGGGGAGACCCAGTACTTC. Protein: CASSHLAGAGETQYF.

This clone was observed a handful of times. The V gene is TRBV7-2, the J gene TRBJ1-2; D may be TRBD1 (5 bases). With 5 bases removed from V and 8 bases from J, the gap between germline ends came to 21 bases. There are 15 residues in the CDR3. The V gene's germline CDR1 is SGHTA and CDR2 FQGNSA. The CDR3 reads CASSVEDAGLYGYTF. CDR3 bases: TGTGCCAGCAGCGTAGAAGATGCAGGGCTTTACGGCTACACCTTC.

The rearrangement links TRBV7-6 to TRBJ1-5; D not resolved. Trimming removed 3 bases from V and 0 bases from J, with 9 bases in between. Germline loops: CDR1 SGHVS, CDR2 FNYEAQ. CDR3 length equals 15 residues. This chain's CDR3 is CASSFTPNSNQPQHF. CDR3 in DNA: TGTGCCAGCAGCTTTACCCCTAATAGCAATCAGCCCCAGCATTTT. The variable domain in full, with the rest retrieved from reference TRBV7-6 and TRBJ1-5, is GAGVSQSPRYKVTKRGQDVALRCDPISGHVSLYWYRQALGQGPEFLTYFNYEAQQDKSGLPNDRFSAERPEGSISTLTIQRTEQRDSAMYRCASSFTPNSNQPQHFGDGTRLSIL.

The rearrangement links TRBV27 to TRBJ1-3, with D perhaps matching TRBD1 (6 bases). Germline assignment: CDR1 MNHEY and CDR2 SMNVEV (reference sequence). With 6 bases removed from V and 4 bases from J, the gap between germline ends came to 16 bases. The CDR3 is 15 amino acids. The CDR3 coding sequence is TGTGCCAGCAGCTTACAGGCCAGGGGAGGAAACACCATATATTTT. Encoded protein: CASSLQARGGNTIYF.

This rearrangement joins TRBV2 to TRBJ2-2, with TRBD2 identical over 12 bases. Germline assignment: CDR1 SNHLY and CDR2 FYNNEI. The CDR3 length is 19 residues. Trimming removed 5 bases from V and 0 bases from J; junction bases left unmatched: 10. CDR3 region: CASSPPPGLAGTNTGELFF. CDR3 DNA: TGTGCCAGCAGTCCACCCCCCGGACTAGCGGGAACGAACACCGGGGAGCTGTTTTTT. The entire variable domain, with the rest obtained from reference TRBV2 and TRBJ2-2, is as follows: EPEVTQTPSHQVTQMGQEVILRCVPISNHLYFYWYRQILGQKVEFLVSFYNNEISEKSEIFDDQFSVERPDGSNFTLKIRSTKLEDSAMYFCASSPPPGLAGTNTGELFFGEGSRLTVL.